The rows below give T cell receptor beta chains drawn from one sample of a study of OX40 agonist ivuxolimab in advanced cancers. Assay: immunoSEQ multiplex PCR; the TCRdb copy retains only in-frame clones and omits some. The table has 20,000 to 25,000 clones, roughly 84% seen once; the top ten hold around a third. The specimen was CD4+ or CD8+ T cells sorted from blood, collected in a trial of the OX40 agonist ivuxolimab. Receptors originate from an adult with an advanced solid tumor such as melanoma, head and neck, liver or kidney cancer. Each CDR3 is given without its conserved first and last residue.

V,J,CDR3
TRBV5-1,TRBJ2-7,ASSFQQGYEQY
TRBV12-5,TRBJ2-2,ASGLLPSPGELF
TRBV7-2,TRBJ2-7,ASSLAGDSAYEQY
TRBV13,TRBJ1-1,ASSVPGGRVDTEAF
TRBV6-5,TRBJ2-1,ASSPQASAYNEQF
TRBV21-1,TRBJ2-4,ASSKLGLGNIQY
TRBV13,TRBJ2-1,ASSLGLTGREQNEQF
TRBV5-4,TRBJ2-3,ASAGTQSTDTQY
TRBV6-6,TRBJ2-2,AITGGPGELF
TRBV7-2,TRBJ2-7,ASSFPGISYEQY
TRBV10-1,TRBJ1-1,ASSDPNTEAF
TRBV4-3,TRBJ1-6,ASSQTGQAPLH
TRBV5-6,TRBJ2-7,ASSGPPGLHFEQY
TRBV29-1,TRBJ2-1,SVEDRETGVHNEQF
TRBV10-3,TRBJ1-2,AMATGMGSKGYT
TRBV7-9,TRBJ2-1,ASSLAKASLYNEQF
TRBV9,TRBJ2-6,ASSDRDRLSGANVLT
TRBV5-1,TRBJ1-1,ASSLPGRTEAF
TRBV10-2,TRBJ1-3,ASSTHRDNSGNTIY
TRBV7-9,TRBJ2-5,ASSFAGTQETQY
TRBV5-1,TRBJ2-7,ASSLEGGLVY
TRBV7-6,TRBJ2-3,ASSRPKSGRAVSTDTQY
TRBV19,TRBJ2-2,ASSKTRTGPGELF
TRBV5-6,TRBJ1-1,ASRTYRDPMNTEAF
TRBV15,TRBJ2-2,ATSPRSGGELF
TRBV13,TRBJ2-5,ASSSRRLGEETQY
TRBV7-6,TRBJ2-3,ASSLPRLADTQY
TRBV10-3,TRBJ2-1,ATLGQGNEQF
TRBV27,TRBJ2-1,ASSTSSGEYYNEQF
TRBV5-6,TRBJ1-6,ASSLGQGRSPLH
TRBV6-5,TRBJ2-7,ASSYYRGYEQY
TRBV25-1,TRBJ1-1,ASSDVGAEAF
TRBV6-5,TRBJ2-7,ASSYGQGFYEQY
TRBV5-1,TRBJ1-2,ASSLIGRGEPNYGYT
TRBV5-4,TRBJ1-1,ASSSRDRSTEAF
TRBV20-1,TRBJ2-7,SGVGVEQY
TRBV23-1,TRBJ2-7,ASSQSGRDGGSYEQY
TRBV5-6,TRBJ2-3,ASSFADTQY
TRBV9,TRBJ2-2,ASSSGGTGELF
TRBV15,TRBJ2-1,ATSDARESYNEQF
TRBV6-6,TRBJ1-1,ASGEGRGTEAF
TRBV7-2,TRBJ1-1,ASLRTGLTTEAF
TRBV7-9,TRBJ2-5,ASSLTSGGGETQY
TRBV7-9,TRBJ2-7,ASSSAGREQY
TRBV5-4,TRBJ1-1,ASSLALGGKLNTEAF
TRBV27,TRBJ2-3,ASSYRRVTDTQY
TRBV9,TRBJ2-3,ASSVGGGQGLSTDTQY